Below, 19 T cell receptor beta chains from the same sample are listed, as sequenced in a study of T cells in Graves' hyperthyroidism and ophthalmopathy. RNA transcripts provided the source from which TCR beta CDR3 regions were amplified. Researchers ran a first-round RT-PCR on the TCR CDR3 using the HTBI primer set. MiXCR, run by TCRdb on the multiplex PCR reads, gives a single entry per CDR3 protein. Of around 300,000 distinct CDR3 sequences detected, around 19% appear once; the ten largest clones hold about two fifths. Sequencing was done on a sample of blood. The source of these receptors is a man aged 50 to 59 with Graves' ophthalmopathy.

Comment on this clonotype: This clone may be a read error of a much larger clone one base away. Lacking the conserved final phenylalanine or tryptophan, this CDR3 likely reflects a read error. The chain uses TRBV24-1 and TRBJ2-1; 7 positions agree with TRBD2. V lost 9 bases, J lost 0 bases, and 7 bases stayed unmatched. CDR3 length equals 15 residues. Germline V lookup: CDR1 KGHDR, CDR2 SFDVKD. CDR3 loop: CATGGGGSSYNEQFL. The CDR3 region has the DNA TGTGCCACCGGTGGGGGGGGGAGCTCCTACAATGAGCAGTTCCTC.

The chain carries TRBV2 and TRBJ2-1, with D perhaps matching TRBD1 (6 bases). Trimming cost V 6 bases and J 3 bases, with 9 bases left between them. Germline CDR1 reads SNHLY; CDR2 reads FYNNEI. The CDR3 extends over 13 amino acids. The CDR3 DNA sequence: TGTGCCAGCAGCACGGACAGCTACAATGAGCAGTTCTTC. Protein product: CASSTDSYNEQFF. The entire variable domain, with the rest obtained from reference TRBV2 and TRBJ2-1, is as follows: EPEVTQTPSHQVTQMGQEVILRCVPISNHLYFYWYRQILGQKVEFLVSFYNNEISEKSEIFDDQFSVERPDGSNFTLKIRSTKLEDSAMYFCASSTDSYNEQFFGPGTRLTVL.

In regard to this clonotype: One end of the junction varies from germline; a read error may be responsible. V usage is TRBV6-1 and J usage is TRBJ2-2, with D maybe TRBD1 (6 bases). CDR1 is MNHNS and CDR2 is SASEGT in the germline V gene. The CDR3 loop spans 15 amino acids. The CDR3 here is CTSRGVSTNTGELFF. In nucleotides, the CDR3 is TGTACCAGCAGGGGCGTCTCAACGAACACCGGGGAGCTGTTTTTT.

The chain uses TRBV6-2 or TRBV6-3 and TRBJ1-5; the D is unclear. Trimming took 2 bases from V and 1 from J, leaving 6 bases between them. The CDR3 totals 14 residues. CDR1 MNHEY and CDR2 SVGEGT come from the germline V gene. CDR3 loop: CASSYGGSNQPQHF. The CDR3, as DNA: TGTGCCAGCAGTTACGGAGGGAGCAATCAGCCCCAGCATTTT.

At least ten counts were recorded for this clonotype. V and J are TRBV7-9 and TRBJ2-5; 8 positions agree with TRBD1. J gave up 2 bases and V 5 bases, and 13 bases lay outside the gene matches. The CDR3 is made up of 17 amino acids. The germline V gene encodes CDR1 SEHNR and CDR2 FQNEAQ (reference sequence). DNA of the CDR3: TGTGCCAGCAGCCCGTCCGGGACAGGTCCGCCACAAGAGACCCAGTACTTC. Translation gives CASSPSGTGPPQETQYF.

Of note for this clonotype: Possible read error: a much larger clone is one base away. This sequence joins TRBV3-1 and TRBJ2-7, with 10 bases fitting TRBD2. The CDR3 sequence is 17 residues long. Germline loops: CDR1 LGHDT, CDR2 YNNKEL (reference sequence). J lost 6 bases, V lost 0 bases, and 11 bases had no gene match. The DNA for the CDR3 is TGTGCCAGCAGCCAAGATCGGGCTAGCGGGAGAAGAAGCGAGCAGTACTTC. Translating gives CASSQDRASGRRSEQYF.

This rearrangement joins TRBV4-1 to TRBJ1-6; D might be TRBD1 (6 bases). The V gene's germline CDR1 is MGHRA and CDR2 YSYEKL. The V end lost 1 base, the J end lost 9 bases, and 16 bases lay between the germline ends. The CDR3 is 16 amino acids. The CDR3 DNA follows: TGCGCCAGCAGCCAAGGGGGGGCGAGAGGCCGTTCACCCCTCCACTTT. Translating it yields CASSQGGARGRSPLHF.

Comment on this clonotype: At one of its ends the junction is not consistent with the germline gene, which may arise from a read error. CDR3 sequence: CASSLAKSPSSF. The CDR3 DNA reads TGTGCCAGCAGCTTAGCTAAATCTCCCAGCAGTTTT. The chain is built from TRBV11-2 and TRBJ1-5; D call uncertain. This CDR3 is built from 12 residues. Germline V gene data show CDR1 as SGHAT and CDR2 as FQNNGV.

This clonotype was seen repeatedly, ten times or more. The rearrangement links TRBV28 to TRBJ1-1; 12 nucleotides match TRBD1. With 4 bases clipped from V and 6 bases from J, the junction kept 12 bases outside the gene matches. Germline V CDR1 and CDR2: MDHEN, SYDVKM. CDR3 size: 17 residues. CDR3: CASSSPPGQGAHPEAFF. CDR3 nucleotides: TGTGCCAGCAGTTCCCCGCCGGGACAGGGGGCGCACCCTGAAGCTTTCTTT. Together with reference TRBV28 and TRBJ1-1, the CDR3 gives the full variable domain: DVKVTQSSRYLVKRTGEKVFLECVQDMDHENMFWYRQDPGLGLRLIYFSYDVKMKEKGDIPEGYSVSREKKERFSLILESASTNQTSMYLCASSSPPGQGAHPEAFFGQGTRLTVV.

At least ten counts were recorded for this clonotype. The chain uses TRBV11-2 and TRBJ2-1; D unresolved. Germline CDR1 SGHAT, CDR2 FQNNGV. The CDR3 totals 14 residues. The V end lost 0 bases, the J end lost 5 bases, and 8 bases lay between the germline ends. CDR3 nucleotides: TGTGCCAGCAGCTTAGAATCTAGAAACAATGAGCAGTTCTTC. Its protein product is CASSLESRNNEQFF.

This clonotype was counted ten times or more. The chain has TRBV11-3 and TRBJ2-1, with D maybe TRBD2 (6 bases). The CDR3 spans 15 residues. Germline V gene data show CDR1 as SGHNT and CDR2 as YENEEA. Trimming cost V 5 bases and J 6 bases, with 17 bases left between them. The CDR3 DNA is TGTGCCAGCAGCCCGAGGGGCGGGATGGGCAATGAGCAGTTCTTC. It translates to CASSPRGGMGNEQFF. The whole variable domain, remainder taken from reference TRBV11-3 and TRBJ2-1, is EAGVVQSPRYKIIEKKQPVAFWCNPISGHNTLYWYLQNLGQGPELLIRYENEEAVDDSQLPKDRFSAERLKGVDSTLKIQPAELGDSAVYLCASSPRGGMGNEQFFGPGTRLTVL.

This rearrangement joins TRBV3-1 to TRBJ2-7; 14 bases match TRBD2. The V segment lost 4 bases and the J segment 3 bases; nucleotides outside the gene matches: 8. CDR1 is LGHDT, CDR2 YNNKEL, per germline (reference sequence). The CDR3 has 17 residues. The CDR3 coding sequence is TGTGCCAGCAGCCCCCTGAGACTAGCGGGAGGGGTCTACGAGCAGTACTTC. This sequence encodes CASSPLRLAGGVYEQYF.

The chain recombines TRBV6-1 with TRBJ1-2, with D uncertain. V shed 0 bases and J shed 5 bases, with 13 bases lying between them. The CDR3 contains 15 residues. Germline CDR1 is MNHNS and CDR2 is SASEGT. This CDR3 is CASSEAAVYGYGYTF. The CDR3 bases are TGTGCCAGCAGTGAAGCGGCAGTTTATGGTTATGGCTACACCTTC.

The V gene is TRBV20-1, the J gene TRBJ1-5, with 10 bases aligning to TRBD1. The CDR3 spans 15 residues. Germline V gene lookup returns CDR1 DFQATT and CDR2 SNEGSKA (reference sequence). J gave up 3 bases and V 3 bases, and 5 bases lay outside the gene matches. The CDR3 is CSASPGQGDNQPQHF. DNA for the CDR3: TGCAGTGCTAGCCCCGGACAGGGGGACAATCAGCCCCAGCATTTT.

As DNA, the CDR3 is TGTGCCTGGAGAGGCTACAATGAGCAGTTCTTC. It is translated as CAWRGYNEQFF. The chain joins TRBV30 to TRBJ2-1; D gene uncertain. The CDR3 length is 11 residues. The germline V gene encodes CDR1 GTSNPN and CDR2 SVGIG (reference sequence). Trimming shortened V by 3 bases and J by 3 bases, and 3 bases separated the two germline ends.

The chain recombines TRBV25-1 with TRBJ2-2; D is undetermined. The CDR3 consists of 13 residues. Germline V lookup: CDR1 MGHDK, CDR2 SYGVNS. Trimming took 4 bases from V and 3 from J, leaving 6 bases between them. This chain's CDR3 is CASSAGYTGELFF. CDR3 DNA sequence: TGTGCCAGCAGTGCGGGTTACACCGGGGAGCTGTTTTTT.

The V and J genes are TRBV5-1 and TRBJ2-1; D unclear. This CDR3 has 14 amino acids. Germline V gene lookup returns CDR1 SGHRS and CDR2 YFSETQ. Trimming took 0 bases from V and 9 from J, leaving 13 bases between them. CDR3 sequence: CASSLGHGVGEQFF. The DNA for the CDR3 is TGCGCCAGCAGCTTGGGGCATGGGGTAGGTGAGCAGTTCTTC.

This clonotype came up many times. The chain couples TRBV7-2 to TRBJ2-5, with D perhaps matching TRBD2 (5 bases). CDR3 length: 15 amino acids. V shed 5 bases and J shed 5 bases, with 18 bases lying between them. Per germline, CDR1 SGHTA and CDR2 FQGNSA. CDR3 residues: CASSPTGITSETQYF. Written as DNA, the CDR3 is TGTGCCAGCAGCCCCACCGGGATAACAAGCGAGACCCAGTACTTC. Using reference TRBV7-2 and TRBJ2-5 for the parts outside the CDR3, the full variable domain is GAGVSQSPSNKVTEKGKDVELRCDPISGHTALYWYRQSLGQGLEFLIYFQGNSAPDKSGLPSDRFSAERTGGSVSTLTIQRTQQEDSAVYLCASSPTGITSETQYFGPGTRLLVL.

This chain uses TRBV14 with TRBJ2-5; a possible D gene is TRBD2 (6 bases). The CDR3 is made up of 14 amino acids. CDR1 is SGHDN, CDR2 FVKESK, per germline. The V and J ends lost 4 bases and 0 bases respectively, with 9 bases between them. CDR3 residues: CASSPRDYQETQYF. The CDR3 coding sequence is TGTGCCAGCAGCCCCCGGGACTACCAAGAGACCCAGTACTTC.